The rows below give T cell receptor beta chains drawn from one sample of a study of Graves' ophthalmopathy and Graves' hyperthyroidism. TCRdb analysed the multiplex PCR reads with MiXCR anew, one entry per CDR3 protein. The repertoire consists of about 700,000 distinct CDR3 sequences, with approximately 40% occurring once and the leading ten covering roughly 45%. The sequencing input was peripheral blood. The source of these receptors is an adult man with Graves' ophthalmopathy. Each CDR3 is given with its conserved first and last residue. The D gene is left open where the match is weak. Rows give clone size only sometimes, using once, few, many, or a class for an expanded clone.

abundance	v_gene	j_gene	d_gene	CDR3aa	CDR3nt
few	TRBV20-1	TRBJ1-2	TRBD1	CSARDLARGQVFGYTF	TGCAGTGCTAGAGATTTGGCCAGGGGGCAAGTTTTTGGCTACACCTTC
few	TRBV4-1	TRBJ1-2	.	CASSATQGDYGYTF	TGCGCCAGCAGCGCAACACAGGGCGACTATGGCTACACCTTC
many	TRBV29-1	TRBJ1-2	.	CSVGDLGHYGYTF	TGCAGCGTTGGGGACCTGGGGCACTATGGCTACACCTTC
.	TRBV5-1	TRBJ2-5	.	CASSDSSGGETQYF	TGCGCCAGCAGTGACAGCTCCGGGGGAGAGACCCAGTACTTC
many	TRBV29-1	TRBJ2-7	.	CSVEGGAYEQYF	TGCAGCGTTGAGGGGGGGGCGTACGAGCAGTACTTC
.	TRBV2	TRBJ2-7	.	CASSYENSRTSYEQYF	TGTGCCAGCAGTTACGAGAACAGCCGAACCTCCTACGAGCAGTACTTC
many	TRBV7-9	TRBJ2-7	.	CASSLTGREQYF	TGTGCCAGCAGCTTAACAGGGAGGGAGCAGTACTTC
few	TRBV7-2	TRBJ1-4	.	CASSLVVTTETATNEKLFF	TGTGCCAGCAGCTTAGTTGTCACGACAGAAACTGCAACTAATGAAAAACTGTTTTTT
.	TRBV19	TRBJ1-5	.	CASQRRDTGPQHF	TGTGCCAGTCAAAGGAGGGATACGGGGCCCCAGCATTTT
few	TRBV7-2	TRBJ2-2	TRBD2	CASSSSPPGLAGGVTGELFF	TGTGCCAGCAGCTCAAGTCCACCGGGACTAGCGGGAGGGGTCACCGGGGAGCTGTTTTTT
.	TRBV12-3/TRBV12-4	TRBJ1-1	TRBD1	CASRLNQGAAEAFF	TGTGCCAGCAGGCTAAACCAGGGGGCGGCTGAAGCTTTCTTT
.	TRBV20-1	TRBJ1-6	TRBD1	CSARDLDRAGYNSPLHF	TGCAGTGCTAGAGATCTCGACAGGGCTGGTTATAATTCACCCCTCCACTTT
.	TRBV29-1	TRBJ2-7	.	CSVGSGGLTAPYEQYF	TGCAGCGTTGGGAGTGGGGGGTTGACTGCCCCCTACGAGCAGTACTTC
few	TRBV2	TRBJ1-2	.	CASSPRAYRGDGYTF	TGTGCCAGCAGTCCTCGGGCCTACCGCGGGGATGGCTACACCTTC
.	TRBV7-8	TRBJ1-4	.	CASSLRRITNEKLFF	TGTGCCAGCAGCTTAAGGAGGATCACTAATGAAAAACTGTTTTTT
many	TRBV7-3	TRBJ2-5	TRBD2	CASSPPGGRAEETQYF	TGTGCCAGCAGCCCCCCGGGCGGGAGGGCCGAAGAGACCCAGTACTTC
many	TRBV12-3/TRBV12-4	TRBJ1-2	.	CASSLDGDYGYTF	TGTGCCAGCAGTTTAGACGGGGACTATGGCTACACCTTC
.	TRBV12-3/TRBV12-4	TRBJ2-7	TRBD1	CASTSSDRGLSYEQYF	TGTGCCAGCACATCCTCGGACAGGGGGCTGAGCTACGAGCAGTACTTC
.	TRBV12-3/TRBV12-4	TRBJ2-7	.	CASRDKGGSQYF	TGTGCCAGCAGAGATAAGGGGGGCAGCCAGTACTTC
.	TRBV10-3	TRBJ2-2	TRBD1	CAISRQGKTGELFF	TGTGCCATCAGCCGACAGGGGAAGACCGGGGAGCTGTTTTTT
few	TRBV11-2	TRBJ1-5	.	CASSFQQDSNQPQHF	TGTGCTAGCAGCTTCCAACAGGATAGCAATCAGCCCCAGCATTTT
.	TRBV7-2	TRBJ2-5	.	CASSPGVRAQETQYF	TGTGCCAGCAGCCCAGGTGTTCGCGCTCAAGAGACCCAGTACTTC
many	TRBV19	TRBJ1-4	TRBD1	CASSIAVGQGQEKLFF	TGTGCCAGTAGTATAGCAGTGGGACAGGGCCAAGAAAAACTGTTTTTT
once	TRBV29-1	TRBJ2-2	TRBD1	CSAWDSGIGELFF	TGCAGCGCCTGGGACAGCGGCATCGGGGAGCTGTTTTTT
.	TRBV6-1	TRBJ2-7	.	CASSGSRSGEQYF	TGTGCCAGCAGTGGGTCAAGGAGTGGCGAGCAGTACTTC
many	TRBV7-2	TRBJ1-1	.	CASSRGPRVQDTEAFF	TGTGCCAGCAGCAGGGGCCCCAGGGTCCAGGACACTGAAGCTTTCTTT
few	TRBV24-1	TRBJ1-5	TRBD1	CASSSTDRGWNQPQHF	TGTGCCAGCAGTTCCACGGACAGGGGATGGAATCAGCCCCAGCATTTT
many	TRBV24-1	TRBJ2-5	TRBD1	CATRAGDREWETQYF	TGTGCCACCAGGGCAGGGGACAGGGAATGGGAGACCCAGTACTTC
many	TRBV7-2	TRBJ1-1	.	CASSLAGARTEAFF	TGTGCCAGCAGCTTAGCGGGAGCCCGCACTGAAGCTTTCTTT
few	TRBV20-1	TRBJ2-5	TRBD2	CSARSLALAGGRETQYF	TGCAGTGCTAGATCGCTCGCGCTAGCGGGAGGGCGGGAGACCCAGTACTTC
.	TRBV7-7	TRBJ2-5	TRBD2	CASSLSSGGPPGTQYF	TGTGCTAGCAGCTTGTCTAGCGGGGGACCCCCCGGGACCCAGTACTTC
.	TRBV25-1	TRBJ2-3	TRBD2	CASSVSLAGMNTDTQYF	TGTGCCAGCAGTGTTTCACTAGCGGGAATGAACACAGATACGCAGTATTTT
few	TRBV20-1	TRBJ1-5	.	CSARGGSNSNQPQHF	TGCAGTGCTAGAGGTGGCAGCAATAGCAATCAGCCCCAGCATTTT
.	TRBV2	TRBJ1-2	.	CASIPDGGDGYTF	TGTGCCAGCATTCCGGACGGGGGGGATGGCTACACCTTC
few	TRBV5-8	TRBJ1-1	.	CASSFPDWTEAFF	TGTGCCAGCAGCTTCCCAGATTGGACTGAAGCTTTCTTT
many	TRBV19	TRBJ1-1	TRBD1	CASSMGQGNTEAFF	TGTGCCAGTAGTATGGGACAGGGGAACACTGAAGCTTTCTTT
once	TRBV11-2	TRBJ2-7	.	CAGSLDRGARSYEQYF	TGTGCCGGCAGCTTAGATCGGGGCGCCCGCTCCTACGAGCAGTACTTC
.	TRBV25-1	TRBJ2-2	TRBD2	CASRGLAGGPGTGELFF	TGTGCCAGCCGTGGACTAGCGGGAGGGCCGGGCACCGGGGAGCTGTTTTTT
once	TRBV4-3	TRBJ2-5	.	CASSQVLGGAETQYF	TGCGCCAGCAGCCAAGTCCTGGGCGGGGCAGAGACCCAGTACTTC
.	TRBV12-3/TRBV12-4	TRBJ1-1	.	CASSFSQTNTEAFF	TGTGCCAGCAGTTTTTCACAGACGAACACTGAAGCTTTCTTT
.	TRBV7-3	TRBJ2-5	.	CASSPGETGWGQETQYF	TGCGCCAGCAGTCCTGGCGAAACAGGCTGGGGGCAAGAGACCCAGTACTTC